The 17 T cell receptor beta chains listed next were all sequenced from one sample in a study of technical replicates of blood from a handful of donors. Method: immunoSEQ multiplex PCR; TCRdb's copy keeps in-frame clones and lacks some. The sample lists some 48,000 clones, 92% occurring once. The sequenced sample consisted of PBMCs. The origin of the receptors is a human donor in good health. Some clones in this sample may be carry-over from other donors' samples.

The J gene is TRBJ2-7, the V gene TRBV29-1; 9 bases are shared with TRBD2. J lost 2 bases, V lost 7 bases, and 3 bases had no gene match. There are 12 residues in the CDR3. Germline V gene lookup returns CDR1 SQVTM and CDR2 ANQGSEA. The CDR3 here is CSAVAGAYEQYF. The DNA for the CDR3 is TGCAGCGCCGTAGCGGGAGCCTACGAGCAGTACTTC.

The chain is built from TRBV30 and TRBJ1-3; D remains unclear. V lost 3 bases, J lost 0 bases, and 9 bases lay in between. The CDR3 spans 14 residues. Per the germline V gene, CDR1 is GTSNPN and CDR2 is SVGIG (reference sequence). CDR3 sequence (DNA): TGTGCCTGGAGCGCTAGTTTCTCTGGAAACACCATATATTTT. It is translated as CAWSASFSGNTIYF.

The V call is TRBV27, the J call TRBJ1-2; no definite D call. This CDR3 has 15 amino acids. Per germline, CDR1 MNHEY and CDR2 SMNVEV (reference sequence). Trimming took off 0 bases at V and 0 bases at J, with 8 bases between the two ends. The CDR3 is CASSLSRYSNYGYTF. The CDR3 region has the DNA TGTGCCAGCAGTTTATCCAGGTATTCTAACTATGGCTACACCTTC.

This clone was seen a single time. The chain recombines TRBV2 with TRBJ2-4, with D possibly matching TRBD1 (6 bases). This CDR3 comprises 12 residues. V lost 5 bases and J lost 9, with 11 bases in between. Germline V gene lookup returns CDR1 SNHLY and CDR2 FYNNEI. The CDR3 nucleotides are TGTGCCAGCAGTTCAGGCAGGGGCATTCAGTACTTC. This codes for CASSSGRGIQYF. Full variable domain (missing parts from reference TRBV2 and TRBJ2-4): EPEVTQTPSHQVTQMGQEVILRCVPISNHLYFYWYRQILGQKVEFLVSFYNNEISEKSEIFDDQFSVERPDGSNFTLKIRSTKLEDSAMYFCASSSGRGIQYFGAGTRLSVL.

This chain uses TRBV7-2 with TRBJ2-5, with 8 nucleotides matching TRBD2. The CDR3 totals 15 residues. Trimming took 3 bases from V and 1 from J; bases not matched to a gene: 4. CDR1 SGHTA and CDR2 FQGNSA come from the germline V gene. CDR3 protein: CASSLGAGAQETQYF. DNA of the CDR3: TGTGCCAGCAGCTTGGGAGCGGGGGCCCAAGAGACCCAGTACTTC.

Written as DNA, the CDR3 is TGTGCCAGCAGCGTAGCTCCGAACACTGAAGCTTTCTTT. As protein: CASSVAPNTEAFF. The chain links TRBV9 to TRBJ1-1, with D unclear. Trimming left V 0 bases short and J 1 base short, with 4 bases between. The CDR3 totals 13 residues. CDR1 and CDR2 (germline): SGDLS, YYNGEE.

CDR3 bases: TGTGCCAGCAGCCCTTCCCCTAGCGGGAGGACAGATACGCAGTATTTT. Residues: CASSPSPSGRTDTQYF. The rearrangement joins TRBV4-2 to TRBJ2-3, with 11 bases identical to TRBD2. CDR3 size: 16 residues. The V gene end was trimmed by 4 bases and the J gene end by 3 bases; junction bases not matched to a gene: 6. CDR1 and CDR2 from the germline V gene are LGHNA and YNFKEQ.

In DNA form, the CDR3 reads TGTGCCTGCCTTCGGTGGAGCAACAGGAACTATGGCTACACCTTC. As protein: CACLRWSNRNYGYTF. The gene calls are TRBV30 and TRBJ1-2, with D possibly matching TRBD1 (5 bases). The germline V gene encodes CDR1 GTSNPN and CDR2 SVGIG (reference sequence). This CDR3 is built from 15 residues. V shed 6 bases and J shed 2 bases, with 19 bases lying between them.

The rearrangement joins TRBV4-2 to TRBJ1-2; D perhaps matches TRBD1 (5 bases). Germline CDR1 LGHNA, CDR2 YNFKEQ. V shed 0 bases and J shed 7 bases, with 12 bases lying between them. The CDR3 sequence is 14 residues long. The CDR3 loop reads CASSQEGGRVGYTF. DNA for the CDR3: TGTGCCAGCAGCCAAGAAGGTGGCAGGGTTGGCTACACCTTC.

The chain combines TRBV7-3 with TRBJ2-3; 7 bases fit TRBD1. This CDR3 comprises 14 residues. CDR1 and CDR2 from the germline V gene are SGHTA and FQGTGA. V lost 6 bases to trimming and J lost 2 bases; unmatched junction nucleotides: 5. The CDR3 protein is CASRRQGLTDTQYF. DNA of the CDR3: TGTGCCAGCAGGAGACAGGGTCTCACAGATACGCAGTATTTT.

The chain uses TRBV10-3 and TRBJ1-2, with D maybe TRBD1 (6 bases). Per the germline V gene, CDR1 is ENHRY and CDR2 is SYGVKD. V was trimmed by 6 bases and J by 7 bases, leaving 15 bases between them. The CDR3 loop spans 13 amino acids. The CDR3 nucleotides are TGTGCCATCAGAACGGGACAAAAGCTTGGCTACACCTTC. Its protein product is CAIRTGQKLGYTF.

DNA for the CDR3: TGTGCCAGCAGTGAGAGAGAAACTCGCAATCAGCCCCAGCATTTT. Its protein is CASSERETRNQPQHF. The rearrangement links TRBV6-1 to TRBJ1-5, with unresolved D. V lost 3 bases to trimming and J lost 2 bases, with 11 bases between them. The CDR3 spans 15 residues. CDR1 is MNHNS and CDR2 is SASEGT in the germline V gene.

This chain links TRBV18 with TRBJ1-3; possibly TRBD1 for D (6 bases). CDR3 size: 15 residues. Germline lookup yields CDR1 KGHSH and CDR2 LQKENI. Trimming left V 2 bases short and J 2 bases short, with 10 bases between. CDR3 sequence: CASSPAGAAGNTIYF. DNA for the CDR3: TGTGCCAGCTCACCAGCGGGGGCTGCTGGAAACACCATATATTTT.

The V call is TRBV4-3, the J call TRBJ1-4; weak D call: TRBD1 (5 bases). This CDR3 is 15 amino acids long. CDR1 is LGHNA and CDR2 is YSLEER in the germline V gene. Trimming left V 0 bases short and J 7 bases short, with 12 bases between. The CDR3 nucleotides are TGCGCCAGCAGCCAAGATCATAATAGGGGTGAAAAACTGTTTTTT. Amino acid sequence: CASSQDHNRGEKLFF.

The CDR3 nucleotides are TGCAGCGTTGGGGCAGCCGGCGGGAATCAGCCCCAGCATTTT. Its protein product is CSVGAAGGNQPQHF. J is TRBJ1-5 and V is TRBV29-1, with D unresolved. Per germline, CDR1 SQVTM and CDR2 ANQGSEA. V lost 4 bases and J 4 bases, leaving 14 bases between the germline ends. This CDR3 has 14 amino acids.

This clone was seen once. The V call is TRBV12-5, the J call TRBJ2-1; 12 bases map to TRBD2. The J segment lost 3 bases and the V segment lost 5 bases, leaving 2 bases of the junction unmatched. CDR3 length: 15 amino acids. From germline, CDR1 is LGHNT and CDR2 FRNRAP. The CDR3 region is CASGLGLAGYNEQFF. CDR3 sequence (DNA): TGTGCTAGTGGTCTGGGACTAGCGGGCTACAATGAGCAGTTCTTC.

This clone has a single count. The chain carries TRBV29-1 and TRBJ1-2; 11 bases are a match to TRBD1. Germline CDR1 SQVTM, CDR2 ANQGSEA. The CDR3 spans 17 residues. With V trimmed by 7 bases and J by 4 bases, 17 bases remained unmatched. The CDR3 sequence: CSAPSGQGEPEIYGYTF. CDR3 DNA sequence: TGCAGCGCACCTTCGGGACAGGGGGAGCCCGAAATCTATGGCTACACCTTC. The full variable domain, in which reference TRBV29-1 and TRBJ1-2 provide the parts outside the CDR3, is SAVISQKPSRDICQRGTSLTIQCQVDSQVTMMFWYRQQPGQSLTLIATANQGSEATYESGFVIDKFPISRPNLTFSTLTVSNMSPEDSSIYLCSAPSGQGEPEIYGYTFGSGTRLTVV.